This T cell receptor beta chain was documented in a study of T cell responses to AZD1222 COVID-19 vaccine. Study-wide points: Baseline antibody screening turned up just six or seven seropositive AZD1222 recipients.

To note about this clone: The antigen remains undetermined.

Germline CDR1 reads MNHEY; CDR2 reads SVGAGI. V lost 5 bases and J lost 4, with 8 bases in between. The length of the CDR3 is 13 residues. Produced via immunoSEQ multiplex PCR; TCRdb's table is partial and in-frame only. The sample holds more than 95,000 clones, around 89% seen once. The sample consisted of peripheral blood, taken 28 days after the second AZD1222 dose. This sequence originates from an adult who received the AZD1222 COVID-19 vaccine. The V gene is TRBV6-5, the J gene TRBJ2-2, with a tentative D call TRBD2 (6 bases). This chain's CDR3 is CASSLEGTGELFF. The DNA for the CDR3 is TGTGCCAGCAGTCTGGAGGGCACCGGGGAGCTGTTTTTT.